This entry features one T cell receptor (beta chain) sequence. Antigen specificity is unknown. The data were obtained in a study of T cell responses to AZD1222 COVID-19 vaccine. Generated by immunoSEQ multiplex PCR, the TCRdb table keeps only in-frame clones and is missing some. Here the sample spans 130,000 to 150,000 clones, roughly 88% being singletons. Study-level findings and limits: The study sampled repertoires only after the peak T cell response. Targets within unmutated variant regions were reportedly found for nearly half of spike-specific TCRs.

This CDR3 contains 17 residues. V lost 0 bases and J lost 0, with 12 bases in between. Germline values: CDR1 SGHTA, CDR2 FQGNSA. This sample comprised peripheral blood, obtained on day 0 of AZD1222 vaccination. The chain has TRBV7-2 and TRBJ1-5, with D unclear. The sequence derives from an adult in good health. CDR3 sequence (DNA): TGTGCCAGCAGCTTAGCTTTCGACACCAATAGCAATCAGCCCCAGCATTTT. It translates to CASSLAFDTNSNQPQHF.